This T cell receptor (beta chain) was recovered during a study of glioma-infiltrating T cells after dendritic cell vaccination. Notes on this clone: The antigen remains unidentified.

Study-level points and caveats: The cohort had few patients with full blood and tumor sets.

The sample's time point: after dendritic cell vaccination, including at tumor progression/relapse. Primers: 60 V beta forward and 13 J beta reverse. Some clones are missing from TCRdb's copy, which holds only in-frame ones; the method was immunoSEQ multiplex PCR. Here the sample spans roughly 80,000 clones, about nine tenths being singletons. Deletions cut 1 base from V and 6 bases from J, with 16 bases between. CDR1 is SGHDN and CDR2 is FVKESK in the germline V gene. CDR3 length: 16 residues. The clonotype comes from a human donor with glioblastoma. Sequenced here: blood, sampled after dendritic cell vaccination. The chain employs TRBV14 and TRBJ2-1; a weak D match, TRBD2 (6 bases). This CDR3 is CASSQAGSGRFNEQFF. CDR3 nucleotide sequence: TGTGCCAGCAGCCAAGCCGGTTCTGGGAGGTTCAATGAGCAGTTCTTC.